Described below is a single TCR beta chain sequence and its context. Its target antigen remains unknown. Base-call qualities are not available, and no considerably larger clone is one nucleotide away. Amplification of TCR beta CDR3 regions was carried out from RNA transcripts. A first-round RT-PCR of the TCR CDR3 used the HTBI primer set with the Qiagen OneStep RT-PCR kit. Libraries were constructed in a second round of multiplex PCR, after which size selection and purification were performed. The libraries were sequenced on an Illumina HiSeq2000 using paired-end 100 bp reads. The study's own analysis went as follows. SOAPnuke was used to process the raw data, removing reads that contained adapters or uncalled bases, had a mean Phred below 15, or lacked an exact match to the constant primer or identifier. High-quality paired reads were merged using COPE v1.2.5, and each unique nucleotide sequence was defined as a clonotype. MiTCR v1.1 was used to align the clonotypes against IMGT TRBV, TRBD and TRBJ reference segments. The analysis was restricted to V-J combinations with a frequency above 0.0001, which together covered 98% to 99.2% of the repertoires. A TCS score was defined as the ratio between F50 (clonal expansion) and ExV (chaos), using BLOSUM62-based TCRdist between CDR3 peptides within each V-J. Welch's t-statistics and random forest reduced roughly 540 V-J features to fewer than 15, which were used in a naive Bayes classifier (R e1071). Using fastp at Q25 and MiXCR, TCRdb reprocessed the public reads and kept productive beta chains. Under each unique CDR3 protein, matching rows form one entry showing the most common genes and DNA. These V and J calls originate from TCRdb's pipeline instead of the authors' own analysis. The sample table shows roughly 200,000 distinct CDR3 sequences, and roughly 18% are seen once. The ten largest clonotypes hold 44% of the sample.

The CDR3 measures 17 amino acids from cysteine to phenylalanine. This entry keeps only the CDR3 DNA: 51 bases, framed from base 1. Via the germline V gene, CDR1 is KGHSH and CDR2 LQKENI. V was cut back by 5 bases and J by 0 bases, leaving a gap of 18 bases between them. Stable Graves' hyperthyroidism was defined as the absence of progression to ophthalmopathy over 18 months of follow-up. Hyperthyroidism patients were aged 18 to 65 years and newly diagnosed, with disease duration of less than 2 months. Any patient with an uncontrolled infection, another autoimmune disease, pregnancy or lactation was excluded. Clinical symptoms, serum thyroxine and TRAb, thyroid ultrasound, and orbital computed tomography formed the basis for the diagnoses. PBMCs were isolated from more than 8 ml of fresh peripheral blood by Ficoll-Paque density gradient centrifugation. Total RNA was extracted with Trizol reagent, and quality was checked on an Agilent 2100 Bioanalyzer.

These data belong to a study of T cells in Graves' hyperthyroidism and ophthalmopathy (dated by TCRdb to the late 2010s). Broadly, across the study: Peripheral blood samples were taken at initial diagnosis, before any treatment was given. The paper reports TCR Vbeta CDR3 sequencing of approximately 130 peripheral blood samples: some 44 ophthalmopathy, fewer than 80 hyperthyroidism and around 17 progressor patients. The approximately 100 discovery patients were randomly divided into training and test sets at a 7:3 ratio. Once sampling was done, hyperthyroidism patients were given methimazole at a starting dose of 30 mg daily, whereas ophthalmopathy patients were given high-dose intravenous methylprednisolone. TCR V-J signatures able to tell the groups apart were searched for in a discovery cohort of approximately 95 patients, of whom 40 to 45 had Graves' ophthalmopathy and about 60 had stable Graves' hyperthyroidism. An independent validation cohort of around 19 hyperthyroidism patients and about 15 patients who later progressed to ophthalmopathy tested prospective prediction of ophthalmopathy. Thyroid tissue and blood T-cell repertoires from more than 5 Graves' hyperthyroidism patients were also compared in the study.

Study-wide conclusions, independent of this receptor: In cross-validation, a model built on a 13 V-J signature told ophthalmopathy apart from stable hyperthyroidism with approximately 91% sensitivity and roughly 81% specificity, and in testing the same model reached 80%/75%. Sample size was not statistically predetermined, and investigators were not blinded to group allocation. Blood samples also contained most of the expanded thyroid clonotypes (frequency above 0.001), which suggests that blood repertoires may reflect thyroid immune responses. In validation, progression to ophthalmopathy was predicted by the model with around 70% sensitivity and 72% to 85% specificity, a median of roughly 6.4 months before onset.

Sequencing used blood. Rearrangement joined TRBV18 to TRBJ2-3; the D region may be TRBD1 or TRBD2, each matching 5 bases equally. This receptor was obtained from a man aged 40-50 years with Graves' hyperthyroidism. The CDR3 protein: CASSATGTLGSTDTQYF. The DNA sequence is TGTGCCAGCTCAGCAACCGGGACCCTTGGCAGCACAGATACGCAGTATTTT.